Listed here are 30 T cell receptor beta chains from one sample, sequenced in a study of blood T cell repertoires in COVID-19 (dated by TCRdb to 2020 to 2022). The library came from the immunoSEQ multiplex PCR assay. TCRdb carries this immuneACCESS record with in-frame sequences only. Its versions omit some clonotypes, under half of them owing to an unresolved V gene in the studies checked, with the rest unexplained. The sample yields roughly 220,000 clones; around 84% were counted once. 4% to 6% of the sample rests with the top ten. Sequencing was carried out using peripheral blood. These receptors all stem from a woman aged 60-70 years who had recovered from COVID-19.

This sequence joins TRBV6-4 and TRBJ1-1; possibly TRBD1 for D (6 bases). Trimming stripped 5 bases from V and 1 base from J, with 11 bases between. Germline lookup yields CDR1 MRHNA and CDR2 SNTAGT. This CDR3 is 14 amino acids long. CDR3 coding DNA: TGTGCCAGCAGTTCGACAGGAGGGAACACTGAAGCTTTCTTT. Translation: CASSSTGGNTEAFF.

The J gene is TRBJ1-6, the V gene TRBV7-3; TRBD1 matches at 10 bases. Germline V gene data show CDR1 as SGHTA and CDR2 as FQGTGA. The junction had 9 bases not matched to a gene; V was cut back by 3 bases and J by 13 bases. The CDR3 has 15 amino acids. The DNA of the CDR3 is TGTGCCAGCAGCTTGAACCGGGACAGGGGAACGCCCCTCCACTTT. Encoded protein: CASSLNRDRGTPLHF.

This rearrangement joins TRBV7-3 to TRBJ2-5, with 11 bases aligning to TRBD2. CDR3 length: 15 amino acids. The trim removed 4 bases at V and 5 bases at J, leaving 6 bases unmatched. The germline V gene has CDR1 SGHTA and CDR2 FQGTGA. The CDR3 loop reads CASSSGLAGDETQYF. The CDR3, as DNA: TGTGCCAGCAGCTCAGGACTAGCGGGTGACGAGACCCAGTACTTC.

The J gene is TRBJ2-5, the V gene TRBV9; 7 bases are a match to TRBD2. CDR1 and CDR2 (germline): SGDLS, YYNGEE. V was clipped by 0 bases and J by 5 bases; unmatched bases: 13. The CDR3 has 17 residues. The CDR3 DNA reads as TGTGCCAGCAGCGTAGGTTCCCGGCGGGGGAGCAGGGAGACCCAGTACTTC. Translated: CASSVGSRRGSRETQYF.

This clone occurred once. V is TRBV5-1 and J is TRBJ2-1; D gene ambiguous. The CDR3 has 16 residues. Trimming removed 2 bases at V and 5 bases at J, with 17 bases between. CDR1 SGHRS and CDR2 YFSETQ come from the germline V gene. This CDR3 is CASSLPKKASDNEQFF. The CDR3 DNA follows: TGCGCCAGCAGCTTACCTAAAAAAGCCTCGGACAATGAGCAGTTCTTC.

This sequence joins TRBV19 and TRBJ2-1, with TRBD1 as a possible D gene (5 bases). The CDR3 has 15 amino acids. CDR1 is LNHDA, CDR2 SQIVND, per germline (reference sequence). Trimming pared 4 bases from V and 6 bases from J, leaving 16 bases between. The CDR3 nucleotides are TGTGCCAGTAGTACAGGGCGCAGGGTCACCAATGAGCAGTTCTTC. Translation gives CASSTGRRVTNEQFF.

This CDR3 is CASSSTVNTEAFF. The CDR3 coding sequence is TGTGCCAGCTCATCTACAGTGAACACTGAAGCTTTCTTT. This chain links TRBV18 with TRBJ1-1; no reliable D call. Germline lookup yields CDR1 KGHSH and CDR2 LQKENI. The CDR3 consists of 13 residues. V was pared by 5 bases and J by 0 bases, with 7 bases between.

The chain links TRBV24-1 to TRBJ2-3, with unresolved D. Trimming left V 4 bases short and J 0 bases short, with 10 bases between. This CDR3 is 15 amino acids long. Germline V gene data show CDR1 as KGHDR and CDR2 as SFDVKD. The CDR3 spells CATSDTDGSTDTQYF. The CDR3 DNA sequence: TGTGCCACCAGTGACACCGACGGGAGCACAGATACGCAGTATTTT.

This clone showed up just once. The CDR3: CASSFSGSGGETQYF. CDR3 DNA sequence: TGTGCCAGCAGCTTTAGCGGCTCTGGGGGAGAGACCCAGTACTTC. This chain uses TRBV7-3 with TRBJ2-5, with D possibly matching TRBD2 (6 bases). The CDR3 has 15 amino acids. Per germline, CDR1 SGHTA and CDR2 FQGTGA. Trimming removed 3 bases from V and 4 bases from J, with 15 bases in between.

V usage is TRBV5-6 and J usage is TRBJ2-3; 9 positions agree with TRBD2. V trimming: 0 bases; J trimming: 7 bases; junction bases outside the gene matches: 3. The CDR3 consists of 14 residues. In germline, CDR1 is SGHDT, CDR2 YYEEEE. CDR3 in DNA: TGTGCCAGCAGCTTGGCTCTAGCGGGGTATACGCAGTATTTT. Amino acid sequence: CASSLALAGYTQYF.

J is TRBJ2-5 and V is TRBV11-2; the match to TRBD2 covers 9 bases. Germline trimming cut 8 bases from V and 5 bases from J; bases unmatched to any gene: 18. CDR1 and CDR2 (germline): SGHAT, FQNNGV. The CDR3 has 17 amino acids. CDR3 nucleotide sequence: TGTGCCAGCCAAATAATCCCGTATGCTAGCGGGGACGAGACCCAGTACTTC. Residues: CASQIIPYASGDETQYF. Variable domain in full (rest from reference TRBV11-2 and TRBJ2-5): EAGVAQSPRYKIIEKRQSVAFWCNPISGHATLYWYQQILGQGPKLLIQFQNNGVVDDSQLPKDRFSAERLKGVDSTLKIQPAKLEDSAVYLCASQIIPYASGDETQYFGPGTRLLVL.

This rearrangement joins TRBV5-1 to TRBJ1-4; no reliable D call. The germline V and J ends were trimmed by 0 bases and 7 bases, with 7 bases remaining between them. The germline gives CDR1 SGHRS, CDR2 YFSETQ. This CDR3 is built from 13 residues. Written as DNA, the CDR3 is TGCGCCAGCAGCTTGGAGGGAGGTGAAAAACTGTTTTTT. Protein: CASSLEGGEKLFF. The full variable domain, rest sourced from reference TRBV5-1 and TRBJ1-4, is KAGVTQTPRYLIKTRGQQVTLSCSPISGHRSVSWYQQTPGQGLQFLFEYFSETQRNKGNFPGRFSGRQFSNSRSEMNVSTLELGDSALYLCASSLEGGEKLFFGSGTQLSVL.

This clone has at least ten counts. Other DNA sequences in this sample translate to the same CDR3. This chain links TRBV12-3 or TRBV12-4 with TRBJ2-5, with D perhaps TRBD1 (6 bases). Between the trimmed V and J ends, which lost 5 bases and 5 bases, there was a span of 9 bases. The CDR3 contains 12 residues. In DNA, the CDR3 is TGTGCCAGCAGTGGCGACAGGGAGACCCAGTACTTC. Amino acids: CASSGDRETQYF.

The rearrangement joins TRBV29-1 to TRBJ1-1; perhaps TRBD1 as D (5 bases). This CDR3 has 16 residues. From germline, CDR1 is SQVTM and CDR2 ANQGSEA. Trimming cost V 6 bases and J 0 bases, with 20 bases left between them. The CDR3 reads CSVKGVRTSMNTEAFF. CDR3 nucleotide sequence: TGCAGCGTGAAAGGGGTGCGGACGTCAATGAACACTGAAGCTTTCTTT.

This clone has only a few counts. V gene TRBV27 combines with J gene TRBJ1-3; 8 bases map to TRBD1. V gave up 6 bases and J gave up 6 bases; unmatched junction bases: 7. This CDR3 contains 14 residues. The V gene's germline CDR1 is MNHEY and CDR2 SMNVEV (reference sequence). The CDR3: CASRARQGTNTIYF. The DNA for the CDR3 is TGTGCCAGCAGAGCTAGACAGGGGACAAACACCATATATTTT.

There are many counts of this clone. J is TRBJ1-4 and V is TRBV4-2, with D hard to call. The CDR3 contains 15 residues. Germline V lookup: CDR1 LGHNA, CDR2 YNFKEQ. The V end lost 0 bases, the J end lost 7 bases, and 12 bases lay between the germline ends. CDR3 coding DNA: TGTGCCAGCAGCCAAGAGGCCAGGACTCGTGAAAAACTGTTTTTT. It translates to CASSQEARTREKLFF.

This clone has a single count. The V gene is TRBV5-1, the J gene TRBJ1-6, with D possibly being TRBD1 (6 bases). The V gene's germline CDR1 is SGHRS and CDR2 YFSETQ. Trimming cost V 4 bases and J 7 bases, with 15 bases left between them. CDR3 length: 15 residues. The DNA for the CDR3 is TGCGCCAGCAGCGACGACAGGTCAGGAAATTCACCCCTCCACTTT. As protein: CASSDDRSGNSPLHF.

This clone occurred once. The rearrangement links TRBV6-5 to TRBJ2-7, with D possibly TRBD2 on 5 matching bases. Trimming removed 7 bases at V and 3 bases at J, with 16 bases between. Germline V CDR1 and CDR2: MNHEY, SVGAGI. This CDR3 comprises 14 residues. The CDR3 coding sequence is TGTGCCAGCACCCTTAGCGAAGGTGGCTACGAGCAGTACTTC. Residues: CASTLSEGGYEQYF.

This chain connects TRBV5-6 to TRBJ2-1; TRBD1 matches at 7 bases. CDR1 is SGHDT, CDR2 YYEEEE, per germline. The V gene end was trimmed by 2 bases and the J gene end by 0 bases; junction bases not matched to a gene: 5. The CDR3 length is 16 residues. CDR3 coding DNA: TGTGCCAGCAGCTTTCTGACAGGGAGCTCCTACAATGAGCAGTTCTTC. Protein: CASSFLTGSSYNEQFF.

The V and J genes are TRBV9 and TRBJ1-5, with 9 bases aligning to TRBD1. Germline values: CDR1 SGDLS, CDR2 YYNGEE. The CDR3 extends over 15 amino acids. J lost 7 bases, V lost 2 bases, and 7 bases had no gene match. CDR3 bases: TGTGCCAGCAGCGTTGGGACAGGGTGGTCCCAGCCCCAGCATTTT. Protein: CASSVGTGWSQPQHF.

This clone came up a few times. DNA for the CDR3: TGCGCCAGCAGCCAAGATCTAGGGCAGGGGGAAGAGACCCAGTACTTC. This translates into CASSQDLGQGEETQYF. The rearrangement links TRBV4-3 to TRBJ2-5; TRBD1 matches 7 bases. CDR3 length: 16 amino acids. Trimming cost V 0 bases and J 3 bases; bases outside gene matches: 7. CDR1 and CDR2 from the germline V gene are LGHNA and YSLEER.

The genes are TRBV18 and TRBJ2-7; 9 bases align to TRBD2. The CDR3 loop spans 17 amino acids. V trimming: 5 bases; J trimming: 0 bases; junction bases outside the gene matches: 11. Per germline, CDR1 KGHSH and CDR2 LQKENI. DNA for the CDR3: TGTGCCAGCTCATTTAGCGGGGGCCAATCCGGCTCCTACGAGCAGTACTTC. Translating it yields CASSFSGGQSGSYEQYF.

The rearrangement links TRBV5-6 to TRBJ1-3, with a weak D call TRBD1 (5 bases). The CDR3 covers 14 residues. Germline loops: CDR1 SGHDT, CDR2 YYEEEE. V gave up 2 bases and J gave up 3 bases, with 9 bases separating them. CDR3 nucleotides: TGTGCCAGCAGCTTATCCAGGGTTGGAAACACCATATATTTT. It codes for CASSLSRVGNTIYF.

The chain recombines TRBV4-1 with TRBJ1-2; no definite D call. Germline V gene sequence: CDR1 MGHRA, CDR2 YSYEKL. Trimming stripped 0 bases from V and 5 bases from J, with 7 bases between. CDR3 length: 13 residues. CDR3 DNA: TGCGCCAGCAGCCAAGAGTCCGGGTATGGCTACACCTTC. Its translation: CASSQESGYGYTF.

The chain recombines TRBV7-8 with TRBJ2-3, with TRBD2 matching over 7 bases. Looked up from germline, CDR1 is SGHVS and CDR2 is FQNEAQ. The V segment lost 4 bases and the J segment 2 bases; nucleotides outside the gene matches: 9. The CDR3 runs 16 residues. The CDR3 sequence: CASSSLLRGNTDTQYF. Written as DNA, the CDR3 is TGTGCCAGCAGCTCGCTATTGCGGGGGAACACAGATACGCAGTATTTT.

The V gene is TRBV2, the J gene TRBJ2-7; TRBD2 matches at 9 bases. CDR3 length: 14 amino acids. Germline trimming cut 6 bases from V and 2 bases from J; bases unmatched to any gene: 5. Germline-derived CDR1 and CDR2 are SNHLY and FYNNEI. The CDR3 is CASSPTSGPYEQYF. Written as DNA, the CDR3 is TGTGCCAGCAGCCCCACTAGCGGGCCCTACGAGCAGTACTTC.

This chain connects TRBV5-6 to TRBJ1-2; 8 bases match TRBD1. Losses at the gene ends were 1 base for V and 4 bases for J; bases not matched to a gene: 12. The CDR3 spans 17 residues. The germline V gene has CDR1 SGHDT and CDR2 YYEEEE. This CDR3 reads CASSLSPGGSDSYGYTF. The CDR3 DNA follows: TGTGCCAGCAGCTTGTCTCCAGGGGGCTCGGATAGCTATGGCTACACCTTC.

This rearrangement joins TRBV11-1 to TRBJ2-3; D uncertain. Trimming took 5 bases from V and 2 from J, leaving 17 bases between them. Germline V gene sequence: CDR1 SGHAT, CDR2 FQDESV (reference sequence). This CDR3 contains 16 residues. This CDR3 reads CASSLADNPFTDTQYF. Written as DNA, the CDR3 is TGTGCCAGCAGCCTGGCCGACAACCCTTTCACAGATACGCAGTATTTT.

V and J are TRBV18 and TRBJ1-4; 11 nucleotides align to TRBD1. Trimming at V came to 2 bases and at J to 7 bases, leaving 6 bases not matched to a gene. In germline, CDR1 is KGHSH, CDR2 LQKENI. The CDR3 extends over 16 amino acids. CDR3 sequence: CASSPGTGGGPEKLFF. CDR3 bases: TGTGCCAGCTCACCAGGGACAGGGGGGGGCCCTGAAAAACTGTTTTTT.

This sequence joins TRBV11-2 and TRBJ2-7; D may be TRBD1 (5 bases). The germline V gene encodes CDR1 SGHAT and CDR2 FQNNGV. CDR3 length: 14 residues. V was cut by 5 bases and J by 3 bases, with 14 bases left in between. The CDR3 DNA sequence: TGTGCCAGCAGCCCCAGGGTTAGGGTCTACGAGCAGTACTTC. The encoded protein is CASSPRVRVYEQYF.